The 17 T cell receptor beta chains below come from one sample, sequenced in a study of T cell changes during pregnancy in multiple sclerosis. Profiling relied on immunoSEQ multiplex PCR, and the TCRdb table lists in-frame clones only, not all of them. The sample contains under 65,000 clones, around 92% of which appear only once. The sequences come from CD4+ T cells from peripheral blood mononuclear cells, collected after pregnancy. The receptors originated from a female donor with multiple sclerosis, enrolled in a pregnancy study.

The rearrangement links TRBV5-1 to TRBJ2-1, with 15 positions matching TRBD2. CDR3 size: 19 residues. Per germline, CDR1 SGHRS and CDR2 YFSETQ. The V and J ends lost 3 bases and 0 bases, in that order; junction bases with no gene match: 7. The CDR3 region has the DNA TGCGCCAGCAGCTCCTCCGGGACTAGCGGGGGGAGCTCCTACAATGAGCAGTTCTTC. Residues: CASSSSGTSGGSSYNEQFF.

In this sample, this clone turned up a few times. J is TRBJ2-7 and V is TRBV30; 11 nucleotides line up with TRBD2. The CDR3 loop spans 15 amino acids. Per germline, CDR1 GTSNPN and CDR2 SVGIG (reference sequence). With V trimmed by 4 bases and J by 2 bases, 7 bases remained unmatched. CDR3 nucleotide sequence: TGTGCCTGGACCCTTAGCGGGGGGGCTCCCTACGAGCAGTACTTC. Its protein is CAWTLSGGAPYEQYF.

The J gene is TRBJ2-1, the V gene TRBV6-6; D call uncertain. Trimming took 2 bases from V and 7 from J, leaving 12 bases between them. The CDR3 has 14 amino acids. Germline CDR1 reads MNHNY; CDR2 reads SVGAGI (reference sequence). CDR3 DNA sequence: TGTGCCAGCAGTTACCCGTCCCCTATGAATGAGCAGTTCTTC. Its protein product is CASSYPSPMNEQFF.

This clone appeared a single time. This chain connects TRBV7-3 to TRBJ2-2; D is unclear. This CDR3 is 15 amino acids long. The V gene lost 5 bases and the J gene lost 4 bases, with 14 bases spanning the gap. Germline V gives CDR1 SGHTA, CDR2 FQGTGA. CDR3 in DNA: TGTGCCAGCAGCACGATCGCGGATTTCACCGGGGAGCTGTTTTTT. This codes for CASSTIADFTGELFF. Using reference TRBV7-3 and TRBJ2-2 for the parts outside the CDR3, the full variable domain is GAGVSQTPSNKVTEKGKYVELRCDPISGHTALYWYRQSLGQGPEFLIYFQGTGAADDSGLPNDRFFAVRPEGSVSTLKIQRTERGDSAVYLCASSTIADFTGELFFGEGSRLTVL.

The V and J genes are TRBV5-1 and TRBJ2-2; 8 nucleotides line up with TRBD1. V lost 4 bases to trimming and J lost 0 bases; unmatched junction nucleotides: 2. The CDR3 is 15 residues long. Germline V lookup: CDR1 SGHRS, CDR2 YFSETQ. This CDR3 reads CASSRGQANTGELFF. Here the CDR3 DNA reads TGCGCCAGCAGCCGGGGACAGGCGAACACCGGGGAGCTGTTTTTT.

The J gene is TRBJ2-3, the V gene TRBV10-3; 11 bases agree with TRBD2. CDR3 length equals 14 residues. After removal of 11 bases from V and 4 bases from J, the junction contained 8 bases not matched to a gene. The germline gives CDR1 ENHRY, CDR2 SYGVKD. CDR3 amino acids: CAVLAGGRPDTQYF. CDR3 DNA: TGTGCCGTTCTAGCGGGGGGCCGTCCAGATACGCAGTATTTT.

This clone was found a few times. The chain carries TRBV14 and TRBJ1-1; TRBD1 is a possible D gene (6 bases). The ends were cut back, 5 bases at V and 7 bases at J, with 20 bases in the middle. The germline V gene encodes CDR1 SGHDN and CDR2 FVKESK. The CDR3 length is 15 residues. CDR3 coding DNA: TGTGCCAGCAGCGTCCCTCGGGGGGCAGATGTTGAAGCTTTCTTT. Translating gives CASSVPRGADVEAFF.

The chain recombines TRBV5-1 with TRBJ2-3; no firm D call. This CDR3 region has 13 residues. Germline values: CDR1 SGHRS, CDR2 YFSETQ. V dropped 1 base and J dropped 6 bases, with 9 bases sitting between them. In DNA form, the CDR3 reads TGCGCCAGCAGCTTGCAGGAAATCGATACGCAGTATTTT. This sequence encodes CASSLQEIDTQYF.

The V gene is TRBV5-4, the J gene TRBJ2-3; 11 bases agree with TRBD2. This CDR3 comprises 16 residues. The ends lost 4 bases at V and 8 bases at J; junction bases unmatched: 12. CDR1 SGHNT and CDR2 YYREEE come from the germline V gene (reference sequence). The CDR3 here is CASSHSTSGAFGTQYF. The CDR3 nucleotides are TGTGCCAGCAGCCACTCGACTAGCGGGGCGTTCGGTACGCAGTATTTT.

CDR3 sequence (DNA): TGTGCCAGCAGTCTTGAACTAGCGGGGGGCCGCAATGAGCAGTTCTTC. As protein: CASSLELAGGRNEQFF. The J gene is TRBJ2-1, the V gene TRBV6-6, with 12 bases identical to TRBD2. The CDR3 is made up of 16 amino acids. V was clipped by 5 bases and J by 6 bases; unmatched bases: 8. Germline CDR1 reads MNHNY; CDR2 reads SVGAGI (reference sequence).

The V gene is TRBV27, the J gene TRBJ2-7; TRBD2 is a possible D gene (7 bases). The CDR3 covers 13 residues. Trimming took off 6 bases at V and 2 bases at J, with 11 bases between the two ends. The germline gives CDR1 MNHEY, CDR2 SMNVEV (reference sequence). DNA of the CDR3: TGTGCCAGCAGGAGGGGGGGCCCCTACGAGCAGTACTTC. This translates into CASRRGGPYEQYF.

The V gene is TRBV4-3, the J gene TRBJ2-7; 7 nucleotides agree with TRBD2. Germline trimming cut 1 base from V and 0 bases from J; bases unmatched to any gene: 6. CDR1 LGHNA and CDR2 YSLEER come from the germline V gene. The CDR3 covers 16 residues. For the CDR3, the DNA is TGCGCCAGCAGCCAAGGCCGAGCGGGGATCTCCTACGAGCAGTACTTC. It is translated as CASSQGRAGISYEQYF.

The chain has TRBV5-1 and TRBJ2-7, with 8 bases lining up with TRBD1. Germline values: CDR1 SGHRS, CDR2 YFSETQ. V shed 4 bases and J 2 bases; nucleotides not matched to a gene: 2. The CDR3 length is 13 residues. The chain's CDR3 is CASSPTGAYEQYF. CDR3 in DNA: TGCGCCAGCAGCCCGACAGGGGCCTACGAGCAGTACTTC.

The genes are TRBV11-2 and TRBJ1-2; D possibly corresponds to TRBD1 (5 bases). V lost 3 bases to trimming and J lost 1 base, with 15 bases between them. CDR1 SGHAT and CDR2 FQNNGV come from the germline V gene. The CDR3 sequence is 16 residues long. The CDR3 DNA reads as TGTGCCAGCAGCTTGAGAATCGGAGGGGTTAACTATGGCTACACCTTC. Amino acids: CASSLRIGGVNYGYTF.

This CDR3 reads CSVSGVSSYEQYF. Here the CDR3 DNA reads TGCAGCGTTAGCGGGGTAAGCTCCTACGAGCAGTACTTC. The chain carries TRBV29-1 and TRBJ2-7; 7 nucleotides align to TRBD2. There are 13 residues in the CDR3. Losses at the gene ends were 5 bases for V and 0 bases for J; bases not matched to a gene: 4. Germline V gene lookup returns CDR1 SQVTM and CDR2 ANQGSEA.

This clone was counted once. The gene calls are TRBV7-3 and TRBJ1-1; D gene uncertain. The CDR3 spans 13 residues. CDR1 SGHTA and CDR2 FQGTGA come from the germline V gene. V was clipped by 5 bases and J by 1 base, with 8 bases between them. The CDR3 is CASSRTENTEAFF. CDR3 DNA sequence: TGTGCCAGCAGCCGGACTGAGAACACTGAAGCTTTCTTT.

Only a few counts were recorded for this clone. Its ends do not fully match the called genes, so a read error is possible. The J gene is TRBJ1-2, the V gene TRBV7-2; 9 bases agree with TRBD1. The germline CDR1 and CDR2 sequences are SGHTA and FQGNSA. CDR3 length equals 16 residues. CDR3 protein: CASILGQGTFSYGYTF. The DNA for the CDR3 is TGTGCCAGCATCTTAGGACAGGGGACTTTTAGCTATGGCTACACCTTC.